These T cell receptor beta chains were read from a single sample in a study of T cell responses to AZD1222 COVID-19 vaccine. The data were produced by immunoSEQ multiplex PCR, yet TCRdb's version contains in-frame clones alone and is incomplete. Of roughly 89,000 clones in the sample, more than 75% were seen once. The specimen comprised peripheral blood, sampled on day 0 of MenACWY control vaccination. These TCRs come from an adult in good health. Both conserved end residues are part of each CDR3. Fields, in order: D gene, CDR3 length, clone size, J gene, V gene, CDR3 protein, CDR3 DNA. A D gene is named only where the DNA matches it firmly. Part of the rows lack a size; the others show once, few, many or a class for expanded clones.

TRBD1 14 . TRBJ1-2 TRBV28 CASSPNRGLYGYTF TGTGCCAGCAGCCCGAACAGGGGGCTCTATGGCTACACCTTC
. 13 once TRBJ2-3 TRBV12-3/TRBV12-4 CASSPKGGYTQYF TGTGCCAGCAGCCCTAAAGGGGGATATACGCAGTATTTT
TRBD1 14 . TRBJ1-2 TRBV27 CASSTRQGLGGYTF TGTGCCAGCAGTACTCGACAGGGTCTTGGTGGCTACACCTTC
. 11 . TRBJ2-5 TRBV7-2 CASSLVETQYF TGTGCCAGCAGCTTAGTAGAGACCCAGTACTTC
. 13 . TRBJ1-1 TRBV28 CASSSHQNTEAFF TGTGCCAGCAGTTCCCACCAGAACACTGAAGCTTTCTTT
. 15 . TRBJ1-1 TRBV28 CASSPRGRMNTEAFF TGTGCCAGCAGTCCCCGGGGACGGATGAACACTGAAGCTTTCTTT
TRBD1 15 . TRBJ1-2 TRBV19 CASSSSGTGLVGYTF TGTGCCAGTAGTTCGTCCGGGACAGGACTTGTCGGCTACACCTTC
. 14 . TRBJ2-7 TRBV2 CASSDWYSTYEQYF TGTGCCAGTTCGGACTGGTACTCCACCTACGAGCAGTACTTC
. 14 . TRBJ2-2 TRBV3-1/TRBV3-2 CASSQEGVTGELFF TGTGCCAGCAGCCAAGAGGGAGTTACCGGGGAGCTGTTTTTT
. 15 . TRBJ1-1 TRBV7-8 CASSLGGLLNTEAFF TGTGCCAGCAGCTTAGGTGGGCTGTTGAACACTGAAGCTTTCTTT
. 11 . TRBJ1-1 TRBV7-2 CASSFWTEAFF TGTGCCAGCAGCTTCTGGACTGAAGCTTTCTTT
. 16 . TRBJ2-7 TRBV3-1/TRBV3-2 CASSSESGESFYEQYF TGTGCCAGCAGCTCCGAGAGTGGGGAGAGCTTTTACGAGCAGTACTTC
. 13 . TRBJ2-5 TRBV5-1 CASSFRLAETQYF TGCGCCAGCAGCTTCCGGCTAGCGGAGACCCAGTACTTC
TRBD2 13 . TRBJ2-7 TRBV18 CASSPRGLAEQYF TGTGCCAGCTCACCACGGGGACTAGCAGAGCAGTACTTC